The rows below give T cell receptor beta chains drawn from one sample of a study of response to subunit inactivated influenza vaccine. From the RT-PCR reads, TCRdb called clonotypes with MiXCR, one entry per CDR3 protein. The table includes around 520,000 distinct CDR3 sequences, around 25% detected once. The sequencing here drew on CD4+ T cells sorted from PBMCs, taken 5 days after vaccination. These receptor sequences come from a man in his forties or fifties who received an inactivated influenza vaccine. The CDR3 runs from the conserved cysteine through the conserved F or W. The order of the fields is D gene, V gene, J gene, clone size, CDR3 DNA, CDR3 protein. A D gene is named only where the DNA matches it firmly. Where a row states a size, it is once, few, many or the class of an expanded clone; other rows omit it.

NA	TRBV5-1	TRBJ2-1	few	TGCGCCAGCAGCTTGGGCGCTCAACGGGGCAATGAGCAGTTCTTC	CASSLGAQRGNEQFF
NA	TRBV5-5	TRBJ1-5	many	TGTGCCAGCAGCTTGTCAGGGACCCAGAATCAGCCCCAGCATTTT	CASSLSGTQNQPQHF
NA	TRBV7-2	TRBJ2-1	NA	TGTGCCAGCAGCTTAGTAGTGCGTGTCAAGTACAATGAGCAGTTCTTC	CASSLVVRVKYNEQFF
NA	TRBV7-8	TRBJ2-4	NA	TGTGCCAGCAGCTTTGTAGTCGGTGGGAACATTCAGTACTTC	CASSFVVGGNIQYF
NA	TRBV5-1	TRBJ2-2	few	TGCGCCAGCGGTTGGACGGAAAACACCGGGGAGCTGTTTTTT	CASGWTENTGELFF
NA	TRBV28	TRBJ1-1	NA	TGTGCCAGCAGACGGGACGGAATGAACACTGAAGCTTTCTTT	CASRRDGMNTEAFF
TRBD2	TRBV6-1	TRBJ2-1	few	TGTGCCAGCACCGATAGCGGGGGGATCTACAATGAGCAGTTCTTC	CASTDSGGIYNEQFF
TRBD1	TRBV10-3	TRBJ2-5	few	TGTGCCATCAGTGCAGGGGGCCAGGAGACCCAGTACTTC	CAISAGGQETQYF
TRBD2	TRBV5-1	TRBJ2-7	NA	TGCGCCAGCAGCCTAGATTCGACTAGCGACTACGAGCAGTACTTC	CASSLDSTSDYEQYF
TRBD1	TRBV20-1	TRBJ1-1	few	TGCAGTGCTGTACGACAGGGGACTGAAGCTTTCTTT	CSAVRQGTEAFF
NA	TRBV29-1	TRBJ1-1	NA	TGCAGCGGCTCGAGGGAGGCTGAAGCTTTCTTT	CSGSREAEAFF
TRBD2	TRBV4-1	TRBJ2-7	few	TGCGCCAGCAGCCAAGAGTTGGCTAGCGGGGGTCTGTACGAGCAGTACTTC	CASSQELASGGLYEQYF
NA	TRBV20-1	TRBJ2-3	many	TGCAGTGCTAGGAAGTCAGGTAGCGCAGATACGCAGTATTTT	CSARKSGSADTQYF
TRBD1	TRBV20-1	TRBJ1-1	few	TGCAGTGCCAGACAGGGAGCTCTGAACACTGAAGCTTTCTTT	CSARQGALNTEAFF
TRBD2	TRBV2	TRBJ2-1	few	TGTGCCAGCAGTGAAACGTGGACTAGCGGACGGAATGAGCAGTTCTTC	CASSETWTSGRNEQFF
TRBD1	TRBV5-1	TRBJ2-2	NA	TGCGCCAGCAGTTTCGACAGGGCCACCGGGGAGCTGTTTTTT	CASSFDRATGELFF
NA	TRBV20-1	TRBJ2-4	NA	TGCAGTGCTAGATTTAGGACGAACAACATTCAGTACTTC	CSARFRTNNIQYF
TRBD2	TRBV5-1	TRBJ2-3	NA	TGCGCCAGCAGCTTGGGACTAGCGGACCGCACAGATACGCAGTATTTT	CASSLGLADRTDTQYF
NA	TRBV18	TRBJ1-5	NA	TGTGCCAGCTCACCACGGGGGTCTAACAATCAGCCCCAGCATTTT	CASSPRGSNNQPQHF
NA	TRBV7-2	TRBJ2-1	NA	TGTGCCAGCAGAAGCATGAATGAGCAGTTCTTC	CASRSMNEQFF
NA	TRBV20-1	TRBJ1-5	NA	TGCAGTGGGGCAGAAGGTGGCAATCAGCCCCAGCATTTT	CSGAEGGNQPQHF
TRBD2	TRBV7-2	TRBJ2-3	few	TGTGCCAGCAGCACTAGCGGACCAGTTACGCAGTATTTT	CASSTSGPVTQYF
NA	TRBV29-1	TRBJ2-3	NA	TGCAGCGTTGGTGAGGGAGATACGCAGTATTTT	CSVGEGDTQYF
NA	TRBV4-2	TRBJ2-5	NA	TGTGCCAGCAGCCAAGATGTTCGCGGGGCCCAGTACTTC	CASSQDVRGAQYF
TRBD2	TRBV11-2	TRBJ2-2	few	TGTGCCAGCAGCTTATTCCCATCGGGACTAGCGGTCACCGGGGAGCTGTTTTTT	CASSLFPSGLAVTGELFF